This T cell receptor beta chain was captured in a study of control samples from healthy donors and cancer patients. Profiling relied on immunoSEQ multiplex PCR, and the TCRdb table lists in-frame clones only, not all of them. The repertoire consists of approximately 170,000 clones, with about 90% occurring once and the leading ten covering 0.55% to 0.7%. Germline-derived CDR1 and CDR2 are MNHEY and SVGAGI. J gave up 2 bases and V 8 bases, and 6 bases lay outside the gene matches. The CDR3 runs 14 residues. J is TRBJ1-3 and V is TRBV6-5; 7 nucleotides match TRBD1. This receptor was obtained from a woman in her twenties or thirties in good health. The sample was blood. The CDR3 protein is CASSPGTAGNTIYF. The CDR3 DNA reads as TGTGCCAGCTCCCCCGGGACAGCTGGAAACACCATATATTTT.